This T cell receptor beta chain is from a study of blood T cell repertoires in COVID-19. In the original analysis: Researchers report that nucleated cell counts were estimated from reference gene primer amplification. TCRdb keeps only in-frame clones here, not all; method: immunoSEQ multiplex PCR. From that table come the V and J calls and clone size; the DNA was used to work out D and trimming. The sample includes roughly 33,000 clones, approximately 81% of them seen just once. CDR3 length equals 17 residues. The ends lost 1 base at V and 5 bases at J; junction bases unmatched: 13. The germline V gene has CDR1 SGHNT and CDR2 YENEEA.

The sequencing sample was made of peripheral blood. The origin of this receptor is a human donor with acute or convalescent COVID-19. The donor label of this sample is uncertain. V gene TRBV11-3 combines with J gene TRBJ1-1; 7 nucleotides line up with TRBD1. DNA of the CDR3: TGTGCCAGCAGCTTAGGGGAACAGGGGAGATTCGGGACTGAAGCTTTCTTT. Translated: CASSLGEQGRFGTEAFF.